The 2 T cell receptor beta chains below come from one sample, sequenced in a study of T cells in Graves' hyperthyroidism and ophthalmopathy (dated by TCRdb to between 2018 and 2020). Library construction relied on multiplex PCR. The instrument was an Illumina HiSeq 2000. The TCR beta CDR3 regions were amplified from RNA transcripts. The first round of RT-PCR for the TCR CDR3 was performed with the HTBI primer set and the Qiagen OneStep RT-PCR kit. TCRdb reprocessing: public reads trimmed at Q25 with fastp, clones called with MiXCR, in-frame beta chains kept. Rows with one shared CDR3 protein collapse into an entry with the most common genes and DNA. In this sample the table shows roughly 740,000 distinct CDR3 sequences, 16% of which occur a single time. Around 7.7% of the sample comes from the top ten. The sequencing sample was made of blood. The receptor source for this set is a man aged 18 to 30 with Graves' hyperthyroidism.

The chain is built from TRBV20-1 and TRBJ1-5, with D unresolved. Per germline, CDR1 DFQATT and CDR2 SNEGSKA (reference sequence). Trimming took off 0 bases at V and 2 bases at J, with 5 bases between the two ends. The CDR3 spans 13 residues. The CDR3 loop is CSARDAGNQPQHF. The CDR3 coding sequence is TGCAGTGCTAGAGATGCAGGCAATCAGCCCCAGCATTTT.

V and J are TRBV24-1 and TRBJ2-3; D is ambiguous. In germline, CDR1 is KGHDR, CDR2 SFDVKD. The CDR3 runs 14 residues. The V and J ends lost 5 bases and 0 bases respectively, with 8 bases between them. The DNA for the CDR3 is TGTGCCACCAGTGCCGCCGGGAGCACAGATACGCAGTATTTT. The encoded protein is CATSAAGSTDTQYF.